Below are 8 T cell receptor beta chains sequenced from a single sample in a study of response to subunit inactivated influenza vaccine. TCRdb re-derived calls from the RT-PCR reads in MiXCR, one entry per CDR3 protein. The top ten hold less than 15% of the sample, which has 450,000 to 500,000 distinct CDR3 sequences, about 10% seen once. This specimen was PBMCs from blood, taken around seven weeks after vaccination. The receptor set was obtained from a man aged 50 to 60 who received an inactivated influenza vaccine.

The CDR3 nucleotides read TGCGCCAGCAGCCAAGAAGGCGGTGGTCATACGCAGTATTTT. Encoded protein: CASSQEGGGHTQYF. V is TRBV4-3 and J is TRBJ2-3; D unclear. Deletions cut 0 bases from V and 7 bases from J, with 11 bases between. This CDR3 spans 14 amino acids. Germline lookup yields CDR1 LGHNA and CDR2 YSLEER.

The V call is TRBV12-3 or TRBV12-4, the J call TRBJ1-2; D is possibly TRBD1 (6 bases). The CDR3 covers 14 residues. The germline V and J ends were trimmed by 1 base and 8 bases, with 14 bases remaining between them. The CDR3 region has the DNA TGTGCCAGCAGTTTAGGATCAGGGGCAGAAGGCTACACCTTC. This codes for CASSLGSGAEGYTF.

Comment on this clonotype: Germline is not matched at one junction end, which may reflect a read error. The chain carries TRBV11-1 and TRBJ2-1; TRBD2 matches at 11 bases. This CDR3 has 16 amino acids. CDR1 is SGHAT and CDR2 is FQDESV in the germline V gene (reference sequence). CDR3 in amino acids: CPSSFTGTSGYNEQFF. The CDR3, as DNA: TGTCCCAGCAGCTTTACCGGGACTAGCGGATACAATGAGCAGTTCTTC.

This clonotype was detected only a few times. The rearrangement links TRBV11-3 to TRBJ2-5; D remains unclear. The CDR3 sequence is 14 residues long. Trimming removed 0 bases from V and 5 bases from J, with 10 bases in between. In germline, CDR1 is SGHNT, CDR2 YENEEA. This CDR3 is CASSLESAGETQYF. For the CDR3, the DNA is TGTGCCAGCAGCTTAGAATCCGCTGGGGAGACCCAGTACTTC.

This clonotype was detected only a few times. The CDR3 reads CAIKGGDTGETQYF. DNA of the CDR3: TGTGCCATCAAAGGGGGGGATACCGGGGAGACCCAGTACTTC. The chain combines TRBV10-3 with TRBJ2-5; D possibly corresponds to TRBD2 (7 bases). The CDR3 loop spans 14 amino acids. In germline, CDR1 is ENHRY, CDR2 SYGVKD. V lost 7 bases to trimming and J lost 5 bases, with 17 bases between them.

The genes are TRBV20-1 and TRBJ1-5; D call uncertain. CDR3 length equals 12 residues. Germline assignment: CDR1 DFQATT and CDR2 SNEGSKA (reference sequence). Between the trimmed V and J ends, which lost 0 bases and 5 bases, there was a span of 5 bases. The CDR3 loop reads CSARDMDQPQHF. In DNA form, the CDR3 reads TGCAGTGCTAGAGACATGGATCAGCCCCAGCATTTT.

In this sample, this clonotype turned up a few times. DNA for the CDR3: TGCAGTGCTAGAGGGACAGGGGTAGACACCATATATTTT. Protein: CSARGTGVDTIYF. This sequence joins TRBV20-1 and TRBJ1-3, with 9 nucleotides matching TRBD1. Germline values: CDR1 DFQATT, CDR2 SNEGSKA (reference sequence). The CDR3 totals 13 residues. The junction had 3 bases not matched to a gene; V was cut back by 1 base and J by 8 bases.

For this clonotype: This could be a read error, since a much larger clone is one nucleotide away. The chain uses TRBV20-1 and TRBJ1-2; TRBD1 aligns across 8 bases. CDR3 length equals 11 residues. With V trimmed by 2 bases and J by 13 bases, 6 bases remained unmatched. CDR1 and CDR2 (germline): DFQATT, SNEGSKA (reference sequence). The CDR3 nucleotides are TGCAGTGCTAGACGGACAGGGCCAAGCACCTTC. Translating it yields CSARRTGPSTF.